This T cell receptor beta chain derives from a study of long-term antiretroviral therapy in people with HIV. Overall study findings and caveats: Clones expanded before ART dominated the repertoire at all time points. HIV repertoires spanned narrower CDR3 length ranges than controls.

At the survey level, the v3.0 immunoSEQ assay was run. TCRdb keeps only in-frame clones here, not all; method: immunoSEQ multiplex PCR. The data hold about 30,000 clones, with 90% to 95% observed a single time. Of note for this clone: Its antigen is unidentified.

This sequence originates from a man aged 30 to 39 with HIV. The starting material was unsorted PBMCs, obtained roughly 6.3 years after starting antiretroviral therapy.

The CDR3 reads CASSRQGSNYGYTF. In nucleotides, the CDR3 is TGCGCCAGCAGTCGACAGGGGAGCAACTATGGCTACACCTTC. The V gene is TRBV4-1, the J gene TRBJ1-2; TRBD1 agrees at 8 bases. Germline assignment: CDR1 MGHRA and CDR2 YSYEKL. The CDR3 is 14 residues long. J was trimmed by 2 bases and V by 6 bases; bases with no gene match: 5.